This TCR beta chain was sequenced during a study of identical twins. The V end lost 1 base, the J end lost 3 bases, and 13 bases lay between the germline ends. CDR3 length: 15 amino acids. Germline-derived CDR1 and CDR2 are MGHRA and YSYEKL. The table lists this clonotype with a few counts. As yet, its antigen is unknown. Notes on the study in general: Rather than following the same donors, the conclusions depended on cross-sectional statistical analysis. Among monozygotic twins, out-of-frame TCR alpha sharing exceeded what models predicted. Sequences that were out-of-frame, alpha and twin-shared displayed an excess of low generation probability.

One entry per CDR3 protein, called by TCRdb with MiXCR from the 5' RACE reads. The table includes 690,000 or so distinct CDR3 sequences, 6% to 6.5% detected once. Every sampled donor was Caucasian and healthy. The TCR was taken from a man between 18 and 29 years old in good health. The genes are TRBV4-1 and TRBJ2-7; tentative D call: TRBD2 (5 bases). Sequencing was done on a sample of naive T cells sorted from blood. CDR3 DNA: TGCGCCAGCAGCCAAGCGGTGCAGGCGGGCTACGAGCAGTACGTC. Protein: CASSQAVQAGYEQYV.